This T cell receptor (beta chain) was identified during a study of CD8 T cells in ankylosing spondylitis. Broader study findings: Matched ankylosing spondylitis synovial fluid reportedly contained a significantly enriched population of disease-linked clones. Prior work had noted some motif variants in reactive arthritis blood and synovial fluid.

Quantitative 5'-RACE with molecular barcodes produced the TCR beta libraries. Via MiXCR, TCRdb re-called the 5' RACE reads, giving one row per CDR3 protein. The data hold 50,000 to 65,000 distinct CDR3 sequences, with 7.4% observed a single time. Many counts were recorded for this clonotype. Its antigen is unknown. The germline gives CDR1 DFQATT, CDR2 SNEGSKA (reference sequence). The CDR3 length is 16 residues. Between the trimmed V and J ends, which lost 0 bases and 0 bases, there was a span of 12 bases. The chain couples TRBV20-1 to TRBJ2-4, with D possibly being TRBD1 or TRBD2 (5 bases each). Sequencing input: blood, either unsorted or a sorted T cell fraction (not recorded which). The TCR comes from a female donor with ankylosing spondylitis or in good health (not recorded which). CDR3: CSARDLEGSAKNIQYF. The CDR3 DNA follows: TGCAGTGCTAGAGATCTCGAGGGGTCAGCCAAAAACATTCAGTACTTC.